These T cell receptor beta chains were read from a single sample in a study of blood T cell repertoires in COVID-19. Here immunoSEQ multiplex PCR was the method, and the copy in TCRdb shows in-frame clones only, minus some. The sample contains hundreds of thousands of clones, 89% of which appear only once. The sequenced material came from peripheral blood. These TCRs come from a man in his fifties or sixties who had recovered from COVID-19. Both conserved end residues are part of each CDR3. Each record gives: D gene, clone size, J gene, V gene, CDR3 protein, CDR3 DNA. D genes are given only for firm matches. Only part of the rows carry a size: once, few, many, or a class if the clone is expanded.

D gene: -; clone size: -; J gene: TRBJ2-7; V gene: TRBV7-9; CDR3 protein: CASTLTGPGYEQYF; CDR3 DNA: TGTGCCAGCACCTTAACAGGACCCGGTTACGAGCAGTACTTC
D gene: TRBD2; clone size: -; J gene: TRBJ2-1; V gene: TRBV6-5; CDR3 protein: CASISGGHNEQFF; CDR3 DNA: TGTGCCAGTATTAGCGGGGGCCACAATGAGCAGTTCTTC
D gene: TRBD1; clone size: -; J gene: TRBJ1-2; V gene: TRBV28; CDR3 protein: CASSRRQGTNYGYTF; CDR3 DNA: TGTGCCAGCAGCCGACGACAGGGCACTAACTATGGCTACACCTTC
D gene: -; clone size: -; J gene: TRBJ1-5; V gene: TRBV11-2; CDR3 protein: CASSLPGSNQPQHF; CDR3 DNA: TGTGCCAGCAGCTTACCCGGTAGCAATCAGCCCCAGCATTTT
D gene: -; clone size: -; J gene: TRBJ2-7; V gene: TRBV5-5; CDR3 protein: CASSLWGGRYYEQYF; CDR3 DNA: TGTGCCAGCAGCTTGTGGGGGGGCCGATACTACGAGCAGTACTTC
D gene: TRBD2; clone size: -; J gene: TRBJ2-3; V gene: TRBV5-6; CDR3 protein: CASSFLAGQDTQYF; CDR3 DNA: TGTGCCAGCAGCTTCCTAGCGGGGCAAGATACGCAGTATTTT
D gene: TRBD2; clone size: -; J gene: TRBJ2-7; V gene: TRBV4-3; CDR3 protein: CASSSGTSSYEQYF; CDR3 DNA: TGCGCCAGCAGCTCCGGGACTAGCTCCTACGAGCAGTACTTC
D gene: -; clone size: -; J gene: TRBJ1-1; V gene: TRBV2; CDR3 protein: CASRPGGAEAFF; CDR3 DNA: TGTGCCAGCAGGCCTGGGGGCGCTGAAGCTTTCTTT
D gene: -; clone size: -; J gene: TRBJ2-7; V gene: TRBV28; CDR3 protein: CASSLVSGNPYEQYF; CDR3 DNA: TGTGCCAGCAGTTTAGTGTCAGGGAATCCCTACGAGCAGTACTTC
D gene: -; clone size: -; J gene: TRBJ2-7; V gene: TRBV10-3; CDR3 protein: CAISDPGVGSYEQYF; CDR3 DNA: TGTGCCATCAGTGACCCAGGGGTCGGCTCCTACGAGCAGTACTTC
D gene: -; clone size: -; J gene: TRBJ1-1; V gene: TRBV5-6; CDR3 protein: CASSIYTGQNTEAFF; CDR3 DNA: TGTGCCAGCAGCATATACACGGGACAAAACACTGAAGCTTTCTTT
D gene: -; clone size: -; J gene: TRBJ1-1; V gene: TRBV5-1; CDR3 protein: CASSFSGSSTEAFF; CDR3 DNA: TGCGCCAGCAGCTTCTCCGGGAGCTCTACTGAAGCTTTCTTT
D gene: -; clone size: -; J gene: TRBJ1-6; V gene: TRBV19; CDR3 protein: CASSIFGGALHF; CDR3 DNA: TGTGCCAGTAGTATATTCGGGGGGGCCCTCCACTTT
D gene: TRBD1; clone size: -; J gene: TRBJ1-1; V gene: TRBV28; CDR3 protein: CASTAGTVGISAFF; CDR3 DNA: TGTGCCAGCACAGCCGGGACAGTTGGTATTTCAGCTTTCTTT
D gene: -; clone size: -; J gene: TRBJ1-2; V gene: TRBV2; CDR3 protein: CASSEAGFRGDYGYTF; CDR3 DNA: TGTGCCAGCAGTGAAGCGGGGTTCCGGGGTGACTATGGCTACACCTTC
D gene: -; clone size: many; J gene: TRBJ2-7; V gene: TRBV6-2/TRBV6-3; CDR3 protein: CASSYTSSATYEQYF; CDR3 DNA: TGTGCCAGCAGTTACACTTCTAGCGCCACCTACGAGCAGTACTTC
D gene: -; clone size: -; J gene: TRBJ2-1; V gene: TRBV12-5; CDR3 protein: CASGLDGTLLNEQFF; CDR3 DNA: TGTGCTAGTGGTTTGGACGGTACTCTACTCAATGAGCAGTTCTTC
D gene: TRBD2; clone size: -; J gene: TRBJ2-5; V gene: TRBV7-9; CDR3 protein: CASSPGTSGSNPETQYF; CDR3 DNA: TGTGCCAGCAGCCCCGGGACTAGCGGGTCCAACCCAGAGACCCAGTACTTC
D gene: -; clone size: -; J gene: TRBJ1-5; V gene: TRBV18; CDR3 protein: CASSYGNSNQPQHF; CDR3 DNA: TGTGCCAGCTCATACGGGAATAGCAATCAGCCCCAGCATTTT
D gene: -; clone size: -; J gene: TRBJ1-1; V gene: TRBV6-5; CDR3 protein: CASKQGPMNTEAFF; CDR3 DNA: TGTGCCAGCAAACAGGGTCCCATGAACACTGAAGCTTTCTTT
D gene: -; clone size: -; J gene: TRBJ1-1; V gene: TRBV19; CDR3 protein: CASSLWTANTEAFF; CDR3 DNA: TGTGCCAGTAGTCTCTGGACAGCGAACACTGAAGCTTTCTTT
D gene: TRBD1; clone size: -; J gene: TRBJ2-5; V gene: TRBV6-5; CDR3 protein: CASRTGIQETQYF; CDR3 DNA: TGTGCCAGCAGGACAGGGATTCAAGAGACCCAGTACTTC
D gene: -; clone size: -; J gene: TRBJ2-7; V gene: TRBV11-3; CDR3 protein: CASSLVVWGARYEQYF; CDR3 DNA: TGTGCCAGCAGCTTAGTTGTATGGGGAGCTAGGTACGAGCAGTACTTC
D gene: TRBD1; clone size: -; J gene: TRBJ2-7; V gene: TRBV10-3; CDR3 protein: CAIRPGTGAYEQYF; CDR3 DNA: TGTGCCATCAGGCCCGGGACAGGGGCCTACGAGCAGTACTTC
D gene: TRBD2; clone size: -; J gene: TRBJ2-5; V gene: TRBV6-1; CDR3 protein: CASSEARLAGGPGTQYF; CDR3 DNA: TGTGCCAGCAGTGAAGCTCGGCTAGCGGGGGGGCCCGGGACCCAGTACTTC
D gene: -; clone size: -; J gene: TRBJ2-7; V gene: TRBV7-2; CDR3 protein: CASSFAASYEQYF; CDR3 DNA: TGTGCCAGCAGCTTCGCGGCATCGTACGAGCAGTACTTC
D gene: TRBD2; clone size: -; J gene: TRBJ2-3; V gene: TRBV7-2; CDR3 protein: CASSLVAGIPTDTQYF; CDR3 DNA: TGTGCCAGCAGCTTAGTAGCGGGGATACCTACAGATACGCAGTATTTT
D gene: -; clone size: -; J gene: TRBJ2-7; V gene: TRBV3-1/TRBV3-2; CDR3 protein: CASSLSGTFLWSYEQYF; CDR3 DNA: TGTGCCAGCAGCCTTTCCGGGACTTTCTTATGGTCCTACGAGCAGTACTTC
D gene: -; clone size: -; J gene: TRBJ2-7; V gene: TRBV7-9; CDR3 protein: CASSLTTSRNYEQYF; CDR3 DNA: TGTGCCAGCAGCTTGACAACTAGCAGGAACTACGAGCAGTACTTC
D gene: -; clone size: -; J gene: TRBJ2-7; V gene: TRBV18; CDR3 protein: CASSSQRNEQYF; CDR3 DNA: TGTGCCAGCTCATCTCAGCGGAACGAGCAGTACTTC
D gene: -; clone size: -; J gene: TRBJ1-1; V gene: TRBV7-9; CDR3 protein: CASVPRRNTEAFF; CDR3 DNA: TGTGCCAGCGTCCCGAGGAGGAACACTGAAGCTTTCTTT
D gene: TRBD1; clone size: -; J gene: TRBJ1-2; V gene: TRBV11-2; CDR3 protein: CASSLGTGRDYGYTF; CDR3 DNA: TGTGCCAGCAGCCTCGGGACAGGGAGGGACTATGGCTACACCTTC